One sample yielded the 16 T cell receptor beta chains listed below, sequenced in a study of cytomegalovirus exposure and HLA in healthy donors. Clones were read by immunoSEQ multiplex PCR, and TCRdb kept only the in-frame ones, dropping some. The sample lists about 130,000 clones; approximately 91% were seen once. Sequencing used PBMCs. These receptors all stem from a woman aged 18-35 years in good health and CMV-seronegative.

This chain uses TRBV19 with TRBJ1-2, with no clear D. This CDR3 comprises 8 residues. V lost 11 bases and J lost 5, with 3 bases in between. CDR1 is LNHDA, CDR2 SQIVND, per germline (reference sequence). The DNA of the CDR3 is TGTGCCTCTTATGGCTACACCTTC. This encodes CASYGYTF.

This clone was observed a single time. V usage is TRBV7-9 and J usage is TRBJ2-1; 7 bases match TRBD2. Germline-derived CDR1 and CDR2 are SEHNR and FQNEAQ (reference sequence). Germline trimming cut 1 base from V and 4 bases from J; bases unmatched to any gene: 4. The CDR3 totals 15 residues. CDR3 region: CASSLGFSGYNEQFF. In nucleotides, the CDR3 is TGTGCCAGCAGCTTAGGTTTTAGCGGGTACAATGAGCAGTTCTTC.

V gene TRBV2 combines with J gene TRBJ2-7; 8 bases are shared with TRBD1. J lost 0 bases, V lost 10 bases, and 8 bases had no gene match. The length of the CDR3 is 14 residues. Germline V gene sequence: CDR1 SNHLY, CDR2 FYNNEI. DNA for the CDR3: TGTGCCATCAGGCTTGGACAGGGCTCCTACGAGCAGTACTTC. Translated, it gives CAIRLGQGSYEQYF.

The gene calls are TRBV5-1 and TRBJ1-5; 9 nucleotides line up with TRBD1. Germline V gene data show CDR1 as SGHRS and CDR2 as YFSETQ. The V gene end was trimmed by 3 bases and the J gene end by 4 bases; junction bases not matched to a gene: 5. This CDR3 comprises 15 residues. CDR3 coding DNA: TGCGCCAGCAGCTGGACAGGGGAACCGAATCAGCCCCAGCATTTT. Translating it yields CASSWTGEPNQPQHF.

This chain connects TRBV11-3 to TRBJ2-7, with 13 bases lining up with TRBD2. The V gene's germline CDR1 is SGHNT and CDR2 YENEEA. CDR3 length: 17 amino acids. V was pared by 8 bases and J by 3 bases, with 13 bases of the junction left unmatched. The CDR3 nucleotides read TGTGCCAGCCGGGGGACTAGCGGGAAGAAAGTCCTCTACGAGCAGTACTTC. The encoded protein is CASRGTSGKKVLYEQYF.

The rearrangement links TRBV27 to TRBJ2-7; 7 bases align to TRBD2. CDR1 and CDR2 (germline): MNHEY, SMNVEV (reference sequence). The CDR3 has 13 residues. J lost 5 bases, V lost 0 bases, and 1 base had no gene match. In DNA, the CDR3 is TGTGCCAGCAGTTTATCGGGAGGGGACGAGCAGTACTTC. Its translation: CASSLSGGDEQYF.

This chain joins TRBV11-2 and TRBJ2-1; 10 nucleotides agree with TRBD2. This CDR3 region has 15 residues. Germline loops: CDR1 SGHAT, CDR2 FQNNGV. Trimming removed 1 base from V and 8 bases from J; junction bases left unmatched: 5. CDR3 nucleotide sequence: TGTGCCAGCAGCTTAGCAGGGACTAGCGTATATGAGCAGTTCTTC. Encoded protein: CASSLAGTSVYEQFF.

This clone was seen more than once but under ten times. J is TRBJ2-2 and V is TRBV10-1; weak D call: TRBD2 (6 bases). Trimming took 0 bases from V and 13 from J, leaving 15 bases between them. The CDR3 has 14 amino acids. Germline V CDR1 and CDR2: WNHNN, SYGVQD (reference sequence). CDR3 amino acids: CASSESGEAGSLFF. The CDR3 region has the DNA TGCGCCAGCAGTGAGTCGGGGGAGGCCGGGTCGCTGTTTTTT.

The chain couples TRBV6-5 to TRBJ1-1, with a possible D match to TRBD1 (5 bases). The CDR3 totals 14 residues. V shed 5 bases and J shed 2 bases, with 12 bases lying between them. CDR1 and CDR2 (germline): MNHEY, SVGAGI. The CDR3 is CASSPPGLNTEAFF. The CDR3 region has the DNA TGTGCCAGCAGTCCGCCGGGACTCAACACTGAAGCTTTCTTT.

The chain uses TRBV12-2 and TRBJ1-1; the tabulated D call, TRBD1, remains unverified against the DNA. TRBV12-2 is deemed a pseudogene. The CDR3 is 14 amino acids. CDR3 nucleotides: TGTGCAAGTCGCTCCTTGACAGGGGGAACTGAAGCTTTCTTT. This sequence encodes CASRSLTGGTEAFF.

CDR3 region: CASSGGAPYEQYF. The CDR3 DNA reads as TGTGCCAGCAGCGGGGGGGCTCCCTACGAGCAGTACTTC. The V and J genes are TRBV5-6 and TRBJ2-7; the D gene is possibly TRBD2 (7 bases). Between the trimmed V and J ends, which lost 4 bases and 2 bases, there was a span of 10 bases. The CDR3 is made up of 13 amino acids. Germline CDR1 reads SGHDT; CDR2 reads YYEEEE.

The chain couples TRBV7-3 to TRBJ1-2; D remains unclear. The CDR3 is made up of 15 amino acids. Trimming removed 5 bases from V and 0 bases from J, with 13 bases in between. Germline V lookup: CDR1 SGHTA, CDR2 FQGTGA. In DNA, the CDR3 is TGTGCCAGCAGCCCCGCGGGCGGAGCTAACTATGGCTACACCTTC. Translated, it gives CASSPAGGANYGYTF.

Only one count was recorded for this clone. V and J are TRBV6-1 and TRBJ2-3; 10 bases fit TRBD2. This CDR3 has 16 amino acids. Germline CDR1 is MNHNS and CDR2 is SASEGT. V was clipped by 3 bases and J by 0 bases; unmatched bases: 3. The DNA of the CDR3 is TGTGCCAGCAGTGACCTAGCGGGAGACAGCACAGATACGCAGTATTTT. It translates to CASSDLAGDSTDTQYF.

The chain is built from TRBV28 and TRBJ2-7, with 9 bases lining up with TRBD1. The CDR3 runs to 14 residues. V lost 4 bases and J lost 1; bases outside the gene matches: 2. Looked up from germline, CDR1 is MDHEN and CDR2 is SYDVKM. CDR3 amino acids: CASSSDRGSYEQYF. CDR3 DNA sequence: TGTGCCAGCAGTTCGGACAGGGGATCCTACGAGCAGTACTTC.

The chain has TRBV7-6 and TRBJ2-7; D call uncertain. The germline CDR1 and CDR2 sequences are SGHVS and FNYEAQ. This CDR3 has 14 amino acids. The ends were cut back, 5 bases at V and 2 bases at J, with 13 bases in the middle. The DNA of the CDR3 is TGTGCCAGCAGCGACCGACTCCTCCCCTACGAGCAGTACTTC. Its translation: CASSDRLLPYEQYF.

The V gene is TRBV30, the J gene TRBJ2-7; a weak D match, TRBD1 (5 bases). The V and J ends lost 2 bases and 6 bases respectively, with 17 bases between them. Germline lookup yields CDR1 GTSNPN and CDR2 SVGIG (reference sequence). This CDR3 has 14 amino acids. The CDR3 bases are TGTGCCTGGAGTAAAGGGGTCACCTCGGGCGAGCAGTACTTC. As protein: CAWSKGVTSGEQYF.